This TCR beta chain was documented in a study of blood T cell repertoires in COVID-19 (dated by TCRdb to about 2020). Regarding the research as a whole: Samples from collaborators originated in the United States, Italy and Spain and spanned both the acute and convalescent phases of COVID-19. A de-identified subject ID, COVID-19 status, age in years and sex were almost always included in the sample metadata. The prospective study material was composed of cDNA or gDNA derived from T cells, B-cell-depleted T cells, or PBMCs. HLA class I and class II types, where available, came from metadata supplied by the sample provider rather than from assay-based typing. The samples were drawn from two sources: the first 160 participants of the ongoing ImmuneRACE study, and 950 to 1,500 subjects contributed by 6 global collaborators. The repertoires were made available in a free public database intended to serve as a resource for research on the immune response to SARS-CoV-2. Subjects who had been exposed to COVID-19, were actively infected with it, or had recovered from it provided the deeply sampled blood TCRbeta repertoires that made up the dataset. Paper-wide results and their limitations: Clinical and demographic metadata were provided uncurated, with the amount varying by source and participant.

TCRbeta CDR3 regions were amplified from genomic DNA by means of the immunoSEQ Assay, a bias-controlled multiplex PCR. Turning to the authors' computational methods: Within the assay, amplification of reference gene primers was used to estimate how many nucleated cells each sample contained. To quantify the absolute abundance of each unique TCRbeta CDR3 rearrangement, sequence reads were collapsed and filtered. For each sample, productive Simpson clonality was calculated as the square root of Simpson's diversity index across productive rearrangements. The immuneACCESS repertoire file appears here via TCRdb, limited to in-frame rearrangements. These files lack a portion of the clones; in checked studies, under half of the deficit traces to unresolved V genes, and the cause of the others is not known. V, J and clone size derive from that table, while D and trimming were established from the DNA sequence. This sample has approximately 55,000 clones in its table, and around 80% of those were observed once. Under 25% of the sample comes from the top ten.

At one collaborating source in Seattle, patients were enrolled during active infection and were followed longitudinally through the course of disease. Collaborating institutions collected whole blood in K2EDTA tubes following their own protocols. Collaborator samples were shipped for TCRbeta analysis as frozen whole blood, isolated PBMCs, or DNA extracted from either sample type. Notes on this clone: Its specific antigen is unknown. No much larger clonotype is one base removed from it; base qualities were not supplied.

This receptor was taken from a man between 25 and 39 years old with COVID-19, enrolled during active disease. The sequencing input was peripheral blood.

The sequence in DNA is TGTGCCATCAGCTCGAGAGATACGCAGTATTTT. Its amino acids are CAISSRDTQYF. The chain employs TRBV10-3 and TRBJ2-3, with the D gene uncertain. The junction carries 6 bases between V and J, which are trimmed by 6 bases and 5 bases respectively. Sequences ENHRY (CDR1) and SYGVKD (CDR2) are obtained from the germline V gene. Spanning cysteine to phenylalanine, the CDR3 consists of 11 amino acids. Just the 33-base CDR3 DNA is kept, in frame starting at base 1.